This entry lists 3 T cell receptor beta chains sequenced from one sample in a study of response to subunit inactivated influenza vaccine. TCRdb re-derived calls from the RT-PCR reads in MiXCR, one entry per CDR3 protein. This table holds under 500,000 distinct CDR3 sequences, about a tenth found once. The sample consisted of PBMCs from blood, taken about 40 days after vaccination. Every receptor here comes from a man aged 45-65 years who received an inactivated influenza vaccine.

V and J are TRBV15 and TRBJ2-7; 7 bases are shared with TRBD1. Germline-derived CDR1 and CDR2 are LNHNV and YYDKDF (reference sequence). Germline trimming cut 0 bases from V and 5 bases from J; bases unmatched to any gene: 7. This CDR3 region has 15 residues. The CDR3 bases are TGTGCCACCAGCAGAGATCAGACAGGGCTCGACGAGCAGTACTTC. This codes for CATSRDQTGLDEQYF. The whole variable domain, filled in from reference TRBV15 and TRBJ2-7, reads DAMVIQNPRYQVTQFGKPVTLSCSQTLNHNVMYWYQQKSSQAPKLLFHYYDKDFNNEADTPDNFQSRRPNTSFCFLDIRSPGLGDTAMYLCATSRDQTGLDEQYFGPGTRLTVT.

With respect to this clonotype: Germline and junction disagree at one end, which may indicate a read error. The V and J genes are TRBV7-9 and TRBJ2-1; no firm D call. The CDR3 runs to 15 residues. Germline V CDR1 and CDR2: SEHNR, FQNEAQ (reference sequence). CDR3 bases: TGTGCCAGCAGCTTAAACCTTCTTAGTAGGCCAATGTCGATCTTC. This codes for CASSLNLLSRPMSIF. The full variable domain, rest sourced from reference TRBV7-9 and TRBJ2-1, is DTGVSQNPRHKITKRGQNVTFRCDPISEHNRLYWYRQTLGQGPEFLTYFQNEAQLEKSRLLSDRFSAERPKGSFSTLEIQRTEQGDSAMYLCASSLNLLSRPMSIFGPGTRLTVL.

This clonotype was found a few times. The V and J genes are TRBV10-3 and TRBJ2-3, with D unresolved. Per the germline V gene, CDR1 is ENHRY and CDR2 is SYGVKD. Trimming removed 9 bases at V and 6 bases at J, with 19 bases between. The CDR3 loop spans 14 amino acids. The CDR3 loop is CAITMGSSLDTQYF. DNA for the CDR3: TGTGCCATTACGATGGGATCCTCCCTTGATACGCAGTATTTT.